What follows describes a single T cell receptor beta chain. Its antigen specificity is not known. It has no much larger one-base neighbor in the sample; base qualities were not kept. The data stem from a study of T-cell memory formation after mild COVID-19 (TCRdb year 2021). For the wider study: Most TCR sequence clusters were specific to one of the two donors. The cohort comprised two young, previously healthy adult volunteers, one female and one male. T-cell clones expanding and contracting after mild COVID-19 in a couple of donors were tracked by longitudinal TCRalpha and TCRbeta repertoire sequencing.

Sequencing used an Illumina NovaSeq 6000. Using 5'RACE with constant-segment primers, TCRalpha and TCRbeta cDNA libraries were constructed, with sample barcodes and unique molecular identifiers added in the process. Trizol reagent was used to extract RNA from every sample. Library amplification was performed in two PCR steps, and a second sample barcode and Illumina TruSeq adapters were introduced in the second step. The libraries were sequenced on an Illumina NovaSeq using 2 x 150 bp paired-end reads. Processing in the source paper ran as follows. With migec v1.2.7, reads were demultiplexed and then collapsed into UMI-guided consensus sequences. Using mixcr v2.1.11, the UMI consensuses were aligned to TRA and TRB V and J templates and assembled into clonotypes. Expanded or contracted clonotypes were those called significant by both edgeR and NoisET, with noise models trained on biological replicates. For edgeR calls, the cutoffs were a false discovery rate-adjusted p below 0.01 and a log2 fold-change threshold of 1. As an exploratory analysis of dynamics, PCA with hierarchical clustering was applied to max-normalized trajectories of the 1000 most abundant clonotypes. Separately sequenced CD4+ and CD8+ repertoires were used to assign a CD4 or CD8 phenotype to each responding clone. TCRdb reanalyzed the raw reads on its own, using fastp at Q25 for trimming and MiXCR for clone calling, and kept in-frame beta chains. Rows matching on CDR3 protein sequence are summarized as one entry with the most common DNA and genes. The V and J calls were not made by the authors but by TCRdb's processing. The sample yields about 200,000 distinct CDR3 sequences; around 19% were counted once. Of the sample, about 2.4% falls within the top ten clones.

Ficoll-Paque density gradient centrifugation was used to isolate PBMCs. From cysteine to phenylalanine, the CDR3 is 14 amino acids long. Only CDR3 DNA remains: 42 bases, in frame from the first base. From the germline V gene, CDR1 is SGDLS and CDR2 is YYNGEE. V is reduced by 0 bases and J by 4 bases, leaving a spacing of 10 bases between them. Study-wide findings and limitations: The second-wave clones that peaked on day 37 were not confirmed to be SARS-CoV-2 specific. Clones contracting from day 15 to 85 had balanced CD4/CD8 phenotypes, while a second wave expanding from day 15 to 37 was biased towards CD4+. Contracting CD4+ clones appeared mostly in the CM and EM memory subsets, whereas CD8+ clones were enriched in EMRA. The study included only a couple of mild cases, and larger cohorts that include severe cases with pre-infection samples were judged to be necessary. Some responding clones were detected in pre-infection memory, which suggested that pre-existing cross-reactive memory T cells had joined the SARS-CoV-2 response.

Sequencing input: PBMCs or a T cell subset sorted from them (not recorded which). The chain couples TRBV9 to TRBJ1-2; no D segment can be confidently identified. This receptor was obtained from an adult woman who had mild COVID-19 (a few samples of this study predate the infection). The sample titles of this study are shuffled in the database, so cell type and time point are left out; the donor was told from shared clones. The sequenced DNA is TGTGCCAGCAGCGTAGATTCCAGTTCCTATGGCTACACCTTC. It translates as CASSVDSSSYGYTF.